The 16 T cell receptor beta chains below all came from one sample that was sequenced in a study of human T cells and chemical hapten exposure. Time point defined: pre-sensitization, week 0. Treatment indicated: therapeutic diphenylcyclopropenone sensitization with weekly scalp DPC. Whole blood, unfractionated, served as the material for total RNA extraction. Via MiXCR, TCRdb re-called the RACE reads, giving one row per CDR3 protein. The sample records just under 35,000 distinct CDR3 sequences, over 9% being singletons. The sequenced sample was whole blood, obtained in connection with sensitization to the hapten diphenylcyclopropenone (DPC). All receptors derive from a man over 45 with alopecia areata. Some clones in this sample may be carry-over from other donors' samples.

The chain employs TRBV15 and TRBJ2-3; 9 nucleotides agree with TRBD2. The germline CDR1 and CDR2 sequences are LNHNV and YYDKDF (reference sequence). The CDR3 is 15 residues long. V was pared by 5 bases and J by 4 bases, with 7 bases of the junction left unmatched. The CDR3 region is CATSFSGRWPDTQYF. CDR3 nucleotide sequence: TGTGCCACCAGCTTTAGCGGGAGATGGCCAGATACGCAGTATTTT.

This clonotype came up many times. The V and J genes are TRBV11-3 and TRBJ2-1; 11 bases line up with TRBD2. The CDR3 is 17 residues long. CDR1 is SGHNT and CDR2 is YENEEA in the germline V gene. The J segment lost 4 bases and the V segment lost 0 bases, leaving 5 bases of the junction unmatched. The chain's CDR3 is CASSLEYGTSGYNEQFF. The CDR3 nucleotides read TGTGCCAGCAGCTTAGAATACGGGACTAGCGGTTACAATGAGCAGTTCTTC. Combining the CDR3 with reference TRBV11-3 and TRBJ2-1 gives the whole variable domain EAGVVQSPRYKIIEKKQPVAFWCNPISGHNTLYWYLQNLGQGPELLIRYENEEAVDDSQLPKDRFSAERLKGVDSTLKIQPAELGDSAVYLCASSLEYGTSGYNEQFFGPGTRLTVL.

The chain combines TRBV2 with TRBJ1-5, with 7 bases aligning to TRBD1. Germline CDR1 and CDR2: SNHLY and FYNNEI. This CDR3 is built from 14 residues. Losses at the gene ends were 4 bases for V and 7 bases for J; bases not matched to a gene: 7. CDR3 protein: CASSGQGIIQPQHF. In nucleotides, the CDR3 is TGTGCCAGCAGTGGACAGGGAATCATCCAGCCCCAGCATTTT.

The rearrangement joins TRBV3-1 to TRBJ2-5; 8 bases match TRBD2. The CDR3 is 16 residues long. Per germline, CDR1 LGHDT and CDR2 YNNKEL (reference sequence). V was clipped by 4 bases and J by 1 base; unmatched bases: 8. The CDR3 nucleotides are TGTGCCAGCAGCCTCCCCTTAGCGGGACCCCAAGAGACCCAGTACTTC. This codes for CASSLPLAGPQETQYF.

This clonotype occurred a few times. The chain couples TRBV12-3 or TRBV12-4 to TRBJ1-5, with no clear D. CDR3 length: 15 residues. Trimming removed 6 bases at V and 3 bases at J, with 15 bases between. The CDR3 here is CASSSLDWNNQPQHF. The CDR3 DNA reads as TGTGCCAGCAGCTCCCTAGACTGGAACAATCAGCCCCAGCATTTT.

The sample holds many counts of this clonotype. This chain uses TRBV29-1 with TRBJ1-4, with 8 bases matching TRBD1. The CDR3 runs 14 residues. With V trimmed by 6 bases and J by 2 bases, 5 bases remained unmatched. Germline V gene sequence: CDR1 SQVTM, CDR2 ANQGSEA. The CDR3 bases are TGCAGCGTCGCGGACAGGGTGACTAATGAAAAACTGTTTTTT. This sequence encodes CSVADRVTNEKLFF.

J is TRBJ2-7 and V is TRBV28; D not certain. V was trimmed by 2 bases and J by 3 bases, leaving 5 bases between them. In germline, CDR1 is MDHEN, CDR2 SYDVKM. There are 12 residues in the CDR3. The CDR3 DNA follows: TGTGCCAGCAGTTTAACTGTCTACGAGCAGTACTTC. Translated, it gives CASSLTVYEQYF. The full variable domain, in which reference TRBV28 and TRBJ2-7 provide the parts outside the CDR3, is DVKVTQSSRYLVKRTGEKVFLECVQDMDHENMFWYRQDPGLGLRLIYFSYDVKMKEKGDIPEGYSVSREKKERFSLILESASTNQTSMYLCASSLTVYEQYFGPGTRLTVT.

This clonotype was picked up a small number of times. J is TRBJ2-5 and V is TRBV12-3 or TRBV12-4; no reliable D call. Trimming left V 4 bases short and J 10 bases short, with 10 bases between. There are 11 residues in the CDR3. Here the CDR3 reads CASSSVGVQYF. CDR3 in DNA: TGTGCCAGCAGTTCCGTTGGGGTCCAGTACTTC.

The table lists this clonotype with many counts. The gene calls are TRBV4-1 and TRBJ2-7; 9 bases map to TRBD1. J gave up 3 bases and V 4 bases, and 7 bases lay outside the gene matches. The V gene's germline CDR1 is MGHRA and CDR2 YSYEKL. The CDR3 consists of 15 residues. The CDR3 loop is CASSRGQGKFYEQYF. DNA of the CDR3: TGCGCCAGCAGCCGCGGACAGGGGAAGTTCTACGAGCAGTACTTC.

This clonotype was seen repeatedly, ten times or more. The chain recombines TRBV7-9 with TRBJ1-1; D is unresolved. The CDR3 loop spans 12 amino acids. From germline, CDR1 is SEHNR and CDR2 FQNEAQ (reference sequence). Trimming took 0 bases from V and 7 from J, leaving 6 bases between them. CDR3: CASSLAYGEAFF. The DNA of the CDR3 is TGTGCCAGCAGCTTAGCCTACGGTGAAGCTTTCTTT. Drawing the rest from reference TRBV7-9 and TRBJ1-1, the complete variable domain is DTGVSQNPRHKITKRGQNVTFRCDPISEHNRLYWYRQTLGQGPEFLTYFQNEAQLEKSRLLSDRFSAERPKGSFSTLEIQRTEQGDSAMYLCASSLAYGEAFFGQGTRLTVV.

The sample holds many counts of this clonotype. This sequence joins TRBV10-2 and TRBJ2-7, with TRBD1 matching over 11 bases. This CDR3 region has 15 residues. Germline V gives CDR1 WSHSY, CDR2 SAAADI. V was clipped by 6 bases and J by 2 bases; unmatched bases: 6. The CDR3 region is CASREGQGGPYEQYF. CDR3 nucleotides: TGCGCCAGCAGGGAGGGACAGGGGGGCCCCTACGAGCAGTACTTC.

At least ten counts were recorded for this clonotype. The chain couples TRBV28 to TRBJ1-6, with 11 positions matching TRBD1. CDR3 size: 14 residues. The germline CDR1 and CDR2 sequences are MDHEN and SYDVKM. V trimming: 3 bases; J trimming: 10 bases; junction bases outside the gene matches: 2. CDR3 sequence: CASSFRDRGSPLHF. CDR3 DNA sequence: TGTGCCAGCAGTTTTAGGGACAGGGGGTCACCCCTCCACTTT.

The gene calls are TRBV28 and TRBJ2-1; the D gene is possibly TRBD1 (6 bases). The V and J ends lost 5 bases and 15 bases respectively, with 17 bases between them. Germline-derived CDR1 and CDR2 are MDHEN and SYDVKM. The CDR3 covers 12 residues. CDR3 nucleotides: TGTGCCAGCAGTACCCGACAGGTGATACTGTTCTTC. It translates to CASSTRQVILFF.

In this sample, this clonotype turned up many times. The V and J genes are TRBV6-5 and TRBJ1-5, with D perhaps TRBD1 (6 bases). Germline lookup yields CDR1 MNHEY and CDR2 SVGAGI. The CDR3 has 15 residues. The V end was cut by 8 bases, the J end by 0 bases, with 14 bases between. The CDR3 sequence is CASGVARGSNQPQHF. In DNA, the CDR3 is TGTGCCAGCGGTGTAGCCAGGGGTAGCAATCAGCCCCAGCATTTT.

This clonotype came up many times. CDR3 bases: TGCAGTGCTAGTACGTTCGGGACTAGCGGTTCCGGATCGGATGAGCAGTTCTTC. This codes for CSASTFGTSGSGSDEQFF. The V gene is TRBV20-1, the J gene TRBJ2-1; TRBD2 matches 11 bases. Germline CDR1 is DFQATT and CDR2 is SNEGSKA (reference sequence). This CDR3 comprises 18 residues. V shed 3 bases, J shed 8 bases, and the junction held 18 bases outside the gene matches.

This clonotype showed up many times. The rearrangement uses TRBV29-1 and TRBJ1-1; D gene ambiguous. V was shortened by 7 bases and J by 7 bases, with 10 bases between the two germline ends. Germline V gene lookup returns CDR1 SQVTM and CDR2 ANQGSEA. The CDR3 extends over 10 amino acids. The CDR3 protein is CSAVVFEAFF. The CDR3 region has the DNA TGCAGCGCTGTGGTGTTTGAAGCTTTCTTT.